This TCR beta chain is from a study of T cell repertoires in cytomegalovirus infection. Study-wide background: TCR beta signatures that were public indicated CMV infection and matching HLA type.

TCRdb re-derived calls from the reads in MiXCR, one entry per CDR3 protein. The table lists about 740,000 distinct CDR3 sequences, roughly 36% of them singletons. This clonotype was seen many times. Its specificity is not known. Findings and caveats of the study: People with CMV and the relevant HLA were identified by cumulative public TCR beta family frequency. HLA-C-restricted CMV clonotypes gave the most frequent clonotype in two of eight donors.

The receptor's source is a human donor in good health (CMV status not recorded). Some clones in this sample may be carry-over from other donors' samples. Sequencing was carried out using PBMCs.

The DNA for the CDR3 is TGTGCCATCAGCCCGGGACAGGGACAGCACGAGCAGTACTTC. Translating gives CAISPGQGQHEQYF. The chain links TRBV10-3 to TRBJ2-7; 9 nucleotides match TRBD1. V lost 6 bases and J lost 5; bases outside the gene matches: 8. The CDR3 is 14 residues long. Germline CDR1 ENHRY, CDR2 SYGVKD.